A selection of T cell receptor beta chains follows, all from one sample in a study of Graves' ophthalmopathy and Graves' hyperthyroidism. TCRdb used MiXCR to reprocess the multiplex PCR reads, holding one entry per CDR3 protein. Among about 380,000 distinct CDR3 sequences listed, approximately 15% were seen once. The sequenced sample was peripheral blood. Source of these receptors: a woman aged 18-30 years with stable Graves' hyperthyroidism. Each CDR3 is given with its conserved first and last residue. Fields, in order: clone size, J gene, V gene, D gene, CDR3 protein, CDR3 DNA. The D gene is left open where the match is weak. Clone size is not always given. Where it is, it says once, few, many or a class for expanded clones.

>many|TRBJ1-3|TRBV6-4|TRBD1
CASSPGQGPRAGNTIYF
TGTGCCAGCAGTCCGGGACAGGGGCCGCGAGCTGGAAACACCATATATTTT
>-|TRBJ2-7|TRBV7-8|TRBD1
CASSTTPGQVYEQYF
TGTGCCAGCAGCACCACTCCGGGACAGGTCTACGAGCAGTACTTC
>-|TRBJ1-3|TRBV11-2|-
CASTSRAAGGNTIYF
TGTGCCAGCACCTCCAGGGCGGCGGGTGGAAACACCATATATTTT
>few|TRBJ1-1|TRBV29-1|-
CSVVSKPEAFF
TGCAGCGTTGTGTCCAAGCCTGAAGCTTTCTTT
>few|TRBJ2-5|TRBV5-1|-
CASGDTPQETQYF
TGCGCCAGCGGAGACACCCCCCAAGAGACCCAGTACTTC
>-|TRBJ2-2|TRBV28|-
CASSWGRGRRTGELFF
TGTGCCAGCAGTTGGGGCCGGGGGCGGCGGACCGGGGAGCTGTTTTTT
>many|TRBJ1-1|TRBV5-1|TRBD1
CASSLNKPPGQGDEAFF
TGCGCCAGCAGCTTGAATAAACCACCGGGACAGGGTGATGAAGCTTTCTTT
>many|TRBJ1-5|TRBV6-1|-
CASSDPPQHF
TGTGCCAGCAGTGATCCGCCCCAGCATTTT
>-|TRBJ1-2|TRBV6-1|TRBD1
CASSEELLDRGPNYGYTF
TGTGCCAGCAGTGAAGAACTCTTGGACAGGGGACCTAACTATGGCTACACCTTC
>-|TRBJ2-2|TRBV5-1|TRBD2
CASSLTERGTGELFF
TGCGCCAGCAGCTTGACAGAGCGGGGGACCGGGGAGCTGTTTTTT
>many|TRBJ2-7|TRBV20-1|-
CSARSGSWLNPYEQYF
TGCAGTGCTAGGAGCGGTTCCTGGCTAAACCCCTACGAGCAGTACTTC
>many|TRBJ2-2|TRBV7-7|-
CASSNGAGELFF
TGTGCTAGCAGCAACGGAGCCGGGGAGCTGTTTTTT
>many|TRBJ1-1|TRBV11-2|-
CASSLEKLFGAPGTEAFF
TGTGCCAGCAGCTTAGAGAAATTATTCGGCGCTCCGGGGACTGAAGCTTTCTTT
>many|TRBJ1-3|TRBV6-2/TRBV6-3|-
CASSYSIGGPGNTIYF
TGTGCCAGCAGTTACTCGATCGGGGGACCTGGAAACACCATATATTTT
>many|TRBJ1-1|TRBV19|-
CASRRRLNTEAFF
TGTGCCAGTAGAAGACGGCTAAACACTGAAGCTTTCTTT
>-|TRBJ1-1|TRBV3-1|-
CASSLTILGLEAFF
TGTGCCAGCAGCCTAACGATCCTGGGACTTGAAGCTTTCTTT